The TCR beta chain described here comes from a study of OX40 agonist ivuxolimab in advanced cancers. In the case of this clone: Its matching antigen is unknown.

Study-wide points: Among the lowest peripheral clonal expansion occurred in 0.1-3.0 mg/kg partial responders.

Some clones are missing from TCRdb's copy, which holds only in-frame ones; the method was immunoSEQ multiplex PCR. The profile shows approximately 28,000 clones, 80% to 90% of them singletons. Germline loops: CDR1 SEHNR, CDR2 FQNEAQ (reference sequence). This CDR3 has 14 residues. The sample here was CD4+ or CD8+ T cells sorted from blood, taken in a trial of the OX40 agonist ivuxolimab. This receptor was taken from an adult with an advanced solid tumor such as melanoma, head and neck, liver or kidney cancer. J is TRBJ2-5 and V is TRBV7-9; no firm D call. The better agreement between TRBJ2-7 and the DNA end casts doubt on the J call. CDR3 loop: CASSLVRFPYEQYF. CDR3 sequence (DNA): TGTGCCAGCAGCTTAGTTCGGTTTCCCTACGAGCAGTACTTC.